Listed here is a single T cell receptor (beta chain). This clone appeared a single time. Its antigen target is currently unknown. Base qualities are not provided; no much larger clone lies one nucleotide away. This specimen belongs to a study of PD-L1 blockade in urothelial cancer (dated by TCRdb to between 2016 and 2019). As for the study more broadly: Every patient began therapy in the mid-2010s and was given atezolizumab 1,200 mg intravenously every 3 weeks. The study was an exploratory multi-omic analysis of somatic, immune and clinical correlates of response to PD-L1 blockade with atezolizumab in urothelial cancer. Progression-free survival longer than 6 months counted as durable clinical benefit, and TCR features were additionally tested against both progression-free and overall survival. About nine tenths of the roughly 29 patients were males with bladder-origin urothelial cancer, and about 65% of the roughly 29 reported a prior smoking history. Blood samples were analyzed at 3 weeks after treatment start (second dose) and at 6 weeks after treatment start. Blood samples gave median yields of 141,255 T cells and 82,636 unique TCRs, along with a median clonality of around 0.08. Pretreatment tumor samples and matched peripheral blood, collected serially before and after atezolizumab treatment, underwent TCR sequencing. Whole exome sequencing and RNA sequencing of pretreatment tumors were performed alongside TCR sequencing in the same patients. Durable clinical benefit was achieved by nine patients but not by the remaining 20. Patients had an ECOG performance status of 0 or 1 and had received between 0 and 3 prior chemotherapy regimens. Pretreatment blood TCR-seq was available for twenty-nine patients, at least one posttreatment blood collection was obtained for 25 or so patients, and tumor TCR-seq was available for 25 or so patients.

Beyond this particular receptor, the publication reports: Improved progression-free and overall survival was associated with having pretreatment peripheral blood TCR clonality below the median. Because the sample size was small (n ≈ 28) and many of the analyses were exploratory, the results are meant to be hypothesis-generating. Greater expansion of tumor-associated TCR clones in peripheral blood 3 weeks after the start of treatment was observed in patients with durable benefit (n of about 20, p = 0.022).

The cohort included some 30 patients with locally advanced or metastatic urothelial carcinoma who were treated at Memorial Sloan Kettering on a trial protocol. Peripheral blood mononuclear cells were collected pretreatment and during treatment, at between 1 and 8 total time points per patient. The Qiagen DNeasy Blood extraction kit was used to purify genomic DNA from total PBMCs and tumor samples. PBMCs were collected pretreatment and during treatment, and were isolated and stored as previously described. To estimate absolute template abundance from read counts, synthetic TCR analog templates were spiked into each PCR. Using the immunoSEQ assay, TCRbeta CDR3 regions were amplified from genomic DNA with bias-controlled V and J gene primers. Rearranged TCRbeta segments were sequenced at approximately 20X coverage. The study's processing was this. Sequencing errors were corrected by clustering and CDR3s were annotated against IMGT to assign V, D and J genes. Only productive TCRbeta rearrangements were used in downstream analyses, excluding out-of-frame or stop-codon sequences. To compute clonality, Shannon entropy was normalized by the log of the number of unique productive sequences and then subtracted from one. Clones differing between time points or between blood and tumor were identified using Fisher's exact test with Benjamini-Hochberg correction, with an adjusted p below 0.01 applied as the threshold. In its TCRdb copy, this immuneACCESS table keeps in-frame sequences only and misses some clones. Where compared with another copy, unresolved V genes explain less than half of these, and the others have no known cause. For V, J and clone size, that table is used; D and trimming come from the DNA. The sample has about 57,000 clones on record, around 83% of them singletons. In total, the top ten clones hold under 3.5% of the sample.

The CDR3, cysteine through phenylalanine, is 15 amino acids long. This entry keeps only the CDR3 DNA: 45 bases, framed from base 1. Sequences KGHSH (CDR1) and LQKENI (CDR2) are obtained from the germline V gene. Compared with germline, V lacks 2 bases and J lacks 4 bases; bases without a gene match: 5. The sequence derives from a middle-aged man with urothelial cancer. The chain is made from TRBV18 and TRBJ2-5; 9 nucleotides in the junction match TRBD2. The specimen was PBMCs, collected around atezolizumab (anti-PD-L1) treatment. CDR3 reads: CASSPSAGGPETQYF. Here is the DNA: TGTGCCAGCTCACCATCGGCGGGAGGGCCAGAGACCCAGTACTTC.